The rows below give T cell receptor beta chains drawn from one sample of a study of regulatory T cells in long-lasting Graves disease. TCRdb called the multiplex PCR reads again in MiXCR, with one record for every CDR3 protein. The sample has 360,000 or so distinct CDR3 sequences, around 11% seen once. The data also belong to a second study, concerning T cells in Graves' hyperthyroidism and ophthalmopathy.

The specimen comprised peripheral blood mononuclear cells (PBMCs), sampled at new diagnosis, from a patient treated with antithyroid drugs. The receptors here all came from a young woman with Graves disease. Each CDR3 is given with its conserved first and last residue. Fields, in order: CDR3 DNA, CDR3 protein, clone size, D gene, J gene, V gene. D genes are given only for firm matches. Not every row has a clone size; where given, it reads once, few, many or a size class.

DNA: TGTGCCAGCAGTTTCGGGAGTAGGGGAGTTAACTATGGCTACACCTTC
CDR3: CASSFGSRGVNYGYTF
size: many
D: -
J: TRBJ1-2
V: TRBV12-3/TRBV12-4

DNA: TGTGCCAGCTCACCCCCGAAGAGACCTGGGGTCACTGAAGCTTTCTTT
CDR3: CASSPPKRPGVTEAFF
size: many
D: -
J: TRBJ1-1
V: TRBV18

DNA: TGCAGTGCCGAACAGTTGAACACTGAAGCTTTCTTT
CDR3: CSAEQLNTEAFF
size: many
D: -
J: TRBJ1-1
V: TRBV20-1

DNA: TGCGCCAGCAGCTTTCGGTCCCCGGCCGGGGAGCTGTTTTTT
CDR3: CASSFRSPAGELFF
size: many
D: -
J: TRBJ2-2
V: TRBV5-1

DNA: TGCAGCGTTGTCGCCCGGGGGAATGAGCAGTTCTTC
CDR3: CSVVARGNEQFF
size: many
D: -
J: TRBJ2-1
V: TRBV29-1

DNA: TGCAGTGGAGAAAAAGAGACCCAGTACTTC
CDR3: CSGEKETQYF
size: many
D: -
J: TRBJ2-5
V: TRBV29-1

DNA: TGTGCCAGCAGTTTAGGAGGGATTCAGGCCGGGGAGCTGTTTTTT
CDR3: CASSLGGIQAGELFF
size: many
D: -
J: TRBJ2-2
V: TRBV28

DNA: TGTGCCAGCAGGCATAGTATTACTACAGATACGCAGTATTTT
CDR3: CASRHSITTDTQYF
size: many
D: -
J: TRBJ2-3
V: TRBV6-2/TRBV6-3

DNA: TGTGCCAGCAGCTCGTTCGGTGAGCAGTTCTTC
CDR3: CASSSFGEQFF
size: -
D: -
J: TRBJ2-1
V: TRBV11-2

DNA: TGTGCCAGCAGCTTAGATCCTGACACCGGGGAGCTGTTTTTT
CDR3: CASSLDPDTGELFF
size: many
D: -
J: TRBJ2-2
V: TRBV11-2

DNA: TGTGCCAGCAGCTCACGTAGCGCAGATACGCAGTATTTT
CDR3: CASSSRSADTQYF
size: many
D: -
J: TRBJ2-3
V: TRBV11-1

DNA: TGCGCCAGCCGGAGCTCCTATAATTCACCCCTCCACTTT
CDR3: CASRSSYNSPLHF
size: -
D: -
J: TRBJ1-6
V: TRBV5-1

DNA: TGCAGTGCTAGAGGATACTCGGGGGGACCCCTTGAAGCTTTCTTT
CDR3: CSARGYSGGPLEAFF
size: -
D: -
J: TRBJ1-1
V: TRBV20-1

DNA: TGTGCCATCAGGGTTGCTGGGGTTAGGACTGAAGCTTTCTTT
CDR3: CAIRVAGVRTEAFF
size: few
D: -
J: TRBJ1-1
V: TRBV10-3

DNA: TGTGCCACGCAACGTACTAGCGACACCGGGGAGCTGTTTTTT
CDR3: CATQRTSDTGELFF
size: many
D: TRBD2
J: TRBJ2-2
V: TRBV7-2

DNA: TGTGCCAGTAGTTTGGAAAGGACAGGTCCGGGTGGCTACACCTTC
CDR3: CASSLERTGPGGYTF
size: -
D: TRBD1
J: TRBJ1-2
V: TRBV12-3/TRBV12-4

DNA: TGTGCCAGCAGCTTTTTGCGACAGGGTGGGCCTAATGAAAAACTGTTTTTT
CDR3: CASSFLRQGGPNEKLFF
size: -
D: TRBD1
J: TRBJ1-4
V: TRBV5-4

DNA: TGTGCCAGCAGCCCTGGACTAGCGGGAGGGCAAGGCACAGATACGCAGTATTTT
CDR3: CASSPGLAGGQGTDTQYF
size: many
D: TRBD2
J: TRBJ2-3
V: TRBV12-3/TRBV12-4

DNA: TGCAGTGCTAGTGGCTCGGCTAGCGGGTTCCAAGAGACCCAGTACTTC
CDR3: CSASGSASGFQETQYF
size: many
D: TRBD2
J: TRBJ2-5
V: TRBV20-1

DNA: TGTGCCAGCTCACCACGGGGACAGTTGAACACTGAAGCTTTCTTT
CDR3: CASSPRGQLNTEAFF
size: many
D: TRBD1
J: TRBJ1-1
V: TRBV18

DNA: TGTGCCAGCGGGTGGGACAGGACAGGGGGACTCCCCGACAATGAGCAGTTCTTC
CDR3: CASGWDRTGGLPDNEQFF
size: many
D: TRBD1
J: TRBJ2-1
V: TRBV11-1

DNA: TGCAGTACGTCCAGGGACAGGTTATACGAGCAGTACTTC
CDR3: CSTSRDRLYEQYF
size: few
D: TRBD1
J: TRBJ2-7
V: TRBV20-1

DNA: TGTGCCAGCACCCCGGGACAGGGCAGGACTGAAGCTTTCTTT
CDR3: CASTPGQGRTEAFF
size: many
D: TRBD1
J: TRBJ1-1
V: TRBV12-3/TRBV12-4

DNA: TGTGCCAGCAGCGTAGACCTAGGAGGCACAGATACGCAGTATTTT
CDR3: CASSVDLGGTDTQYF
size: -
D: -
J: TRBJ2-3
V: TRBV5-6

DNA: TGTGCCAGCAGCTCGACAGGGGGGAGGGCCTATGGCTACACCTTC
CDR3: CASSSTGGRAYGYTF
size: many
D: TRBD1
J: TRBJ1-2
V: TRBV12-3/TRBV12-4